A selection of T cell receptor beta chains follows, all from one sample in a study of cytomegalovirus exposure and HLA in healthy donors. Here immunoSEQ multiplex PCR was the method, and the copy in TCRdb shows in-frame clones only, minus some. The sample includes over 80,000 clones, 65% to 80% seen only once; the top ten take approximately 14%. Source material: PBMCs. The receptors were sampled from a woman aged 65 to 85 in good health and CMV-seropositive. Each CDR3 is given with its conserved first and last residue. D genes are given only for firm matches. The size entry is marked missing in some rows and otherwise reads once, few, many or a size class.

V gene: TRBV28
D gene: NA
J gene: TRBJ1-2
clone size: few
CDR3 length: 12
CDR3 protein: CASSPKGRGYTF
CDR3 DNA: TGTGCCAGCAGCCCGAAGGGGAGGGGCTACACCTTC

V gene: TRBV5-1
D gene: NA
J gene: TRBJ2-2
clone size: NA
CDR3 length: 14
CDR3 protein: CASSSQGGTGELFF
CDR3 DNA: TGCGCCAGCAGCTCACAGGGTGGCACCGGGGAGCTGTTTTTT

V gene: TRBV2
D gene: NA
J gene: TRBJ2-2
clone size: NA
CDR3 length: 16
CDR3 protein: CASSGGGLRGGGELFF
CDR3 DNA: TGTGCCAGCAGTGGGGGGGGGCTTCGCGGGGGCGGGGAGCTGTTTTTT

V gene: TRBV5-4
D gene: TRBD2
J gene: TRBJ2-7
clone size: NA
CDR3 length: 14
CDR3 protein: CASSPGGFSYEQYF
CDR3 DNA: TGTGCCAGCAGCCCCGGGGGGTTTTCCTACGAGCAGTACTTC

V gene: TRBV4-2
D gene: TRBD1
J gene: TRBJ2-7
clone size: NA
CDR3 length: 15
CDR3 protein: CASSSPGQGLYEQYF
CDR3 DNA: TGTGCCAGCAGCTCTCCGGGACAGGGTTTATACGAGCAGTACTTC

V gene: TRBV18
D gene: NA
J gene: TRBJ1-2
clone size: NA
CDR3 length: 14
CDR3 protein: CASSPGGGAYGYTF
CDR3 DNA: TGTGCCAGCTCACCGGGGGGAGGTGCCTATGGCTACACCTTC

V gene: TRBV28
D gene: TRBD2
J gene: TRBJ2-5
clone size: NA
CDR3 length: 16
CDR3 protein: CASSSAGGRSQETQYF
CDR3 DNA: TGTGCCAGCAGTTCAGCGGGGGGGCGTTCTCAAGAGACCCAGTACTTC

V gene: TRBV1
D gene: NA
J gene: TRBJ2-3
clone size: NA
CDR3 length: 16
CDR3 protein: CTSSQARQGATDTQYF
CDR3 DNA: TGCACCAGCAGCCAAGCGAGACAGGGGGCGACAGATACGCAGTATTTT

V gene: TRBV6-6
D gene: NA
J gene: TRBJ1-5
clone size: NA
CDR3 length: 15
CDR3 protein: CATRLGGGSNQPQHF
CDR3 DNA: TGTGCCACCCGCTTGGGGGGTGGTAGCAATCAGCCCCAGCATTTT

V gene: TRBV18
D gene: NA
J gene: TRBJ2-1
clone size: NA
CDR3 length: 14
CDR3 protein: CASSPPPEGYEQFF
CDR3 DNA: TGTGCCAGCTCACCACCGCCAGAGGGCTATGAGCAGTTCTTC

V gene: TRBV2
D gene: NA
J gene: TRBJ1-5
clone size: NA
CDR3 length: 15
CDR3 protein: CASSEAGGSNQPRHF
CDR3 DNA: TGTGCCAGCAGTGAAGCTGGCGGGTCAAATCAGCCCCGGCATTTT

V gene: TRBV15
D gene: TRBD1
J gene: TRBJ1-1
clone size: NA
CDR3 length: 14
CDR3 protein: CATSSQGANTEAFF
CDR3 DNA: TGTGCCACCAGTTCACAGGGGGCGAACACTGAAGCTTTCTTT

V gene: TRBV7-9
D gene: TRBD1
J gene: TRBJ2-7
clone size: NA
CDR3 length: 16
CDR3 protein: CASSSPRGHISYEQYF
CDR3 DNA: TGTGCCAGCAGCTCTCCCAGGGGGCATATCTCCTACGAGCAGTACTTC

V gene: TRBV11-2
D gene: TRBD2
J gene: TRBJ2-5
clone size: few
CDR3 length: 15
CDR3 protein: CASSPGLAGAETQYF
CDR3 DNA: TGTGCCAGCAGCCCCGGACTAGCGGGAGCGGAGACCCAGTACTTC

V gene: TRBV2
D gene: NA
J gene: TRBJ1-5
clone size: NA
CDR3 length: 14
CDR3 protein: CASSEGGVGQPQHF
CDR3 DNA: TGTGCCAGCAGTGAAGGGGGAGTCGGTCAGCCCCAGCATTTT

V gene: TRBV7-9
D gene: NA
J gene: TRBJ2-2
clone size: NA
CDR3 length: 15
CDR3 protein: CASSLGQMNTGELFF
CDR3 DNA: TGTGCCAGCAGCTTAGGTCAGATGAACACCGGGGAGCTGTTTTTT